Listed below are T cell receptor beta chains from one sample, sequenced in a study of graft-versus-host responses after intestinal transplantation. The method was immunoSEQ multiplex PCR; TCRdb's version includes in-frame clones alone and lacks a portion of them. Of some 95,000 clones listed, 90% to 95% were seen once; the top ten hold more than 0.4%. The antigens of these receptors remain unknown. Sequencing used unstimulated CD8+ T cells sorted from spleen or lymph node cells, obtained before intestinal transplant. These receptors all come from a human donor who received an intestinal transplant. CDR3s include the opening cysteine and the closing phenylalanine or tryptophan. Fields, in order: clone size, D gene, V gene, J gene, CDR3 protein, CDR3 DNA. The D gene is left open where the match is weak. Expanded clones get a size class; other rows say once, few or many, or leave the size out.

NA	TRBD2	TRBV30	TRBJ2-3	CAWSVGTSGPIGTDTQYF	TGTGCCTGGAGTGTAGGGACTAGCGGCCCTATAGGAACAGATACGCAGTATTTT
NA	NA	TRBV6-1	TRBJ1-1	CASSPRTLTEAFF	TGTGCCAGCAGTCCCAGGACTTTAACTGAAGCTTTCTTT
NA	NA	TRBV5-6	TRBJ1-1	CASSLRGTEAFF	TGTGCCAGCAGCTTGAGAGGCACTGAAGCTTTCTTT
NA	NA	TRBV11-2	TRBJ2-1	CASSWVGRLNEQFF	TGTGCCAGCAGCTGGGTGGGTAGACTAAATGAGCAGTTCTTC
NA	NA	TRBV15	TRBJ1-1	CATSRGGGNTEAFF	TGTGCCACCAGCAGAGGCGGGGGGAACACTGAAGCTTTCTTT
NA	TRBD2	TRBV19	TRBJ2-3	CASSAASGRSDTQYF	TGTGCCAGTAGTGCGGCTAGCGGGCGCAGCGATACGCAGTATTTT
NA	TRBD2	TRBV4-3	TRBJ2-2	CASSRDYDDTGELFF	TGCGCCAGCAGCCGGGACTACGATGACACCGGGGAGCTGTTTTTT
few	NA	TRBV6-4	TRBJ2-2	CASRGANGGELFF	TGTGCCAGCCGCGGGGCTAACGGCGGGGAGCTGTTTTTT
NA	TRBD1	TRBV5-4	TRBJ2-7	CASSPGTGSYEQYF	TGTGCCAGCAGCCCTGGGACAGGGTCCTACGAGCAGTACTTC
NA	NA	TRBV7-9	TRBJ2-1	CASSLDGHPSGNEQFF	TGTGCCAGCAGCTTAGATGGGCACCCATCGGGGAATGAGCAGTTCTTC
once	NA	TRBV6-1	TRBJ2-7	CASSEASVLPPYEQYF	TGTGCCAGCAGTGAAGCCAGCGTTCTTCCCCCTTACGAGCAGTACTTC
NA	NA	TRBV13	TRBJ2-2	CASSPFAGELFF	TGTGCCAGCAGCCCTTTTGCCGGGGAGCTGTTTTTT
once	NA	TRBV19	TRBJ1-5	CASSPTPLRGPQHF	TGTGCCAGTAGCCCTACCCCGTTGAGAGGGCCCCAGCATTTT
once	NA	TRBV7-9	TRBJ2-7	CASSFYTGEEEQYF	TGTGCCAGCAGCTTTTATACAGGCGAGGAGGAGCAGTACTTC
NA	TRBD2	TRBV9	TRBJ2-1	CASSVVSGGGNEQFF	TGTGCCAGCAGCGTAGTATCGGGAGGGGGGAATGAGCAGTTCTTC
NA	TRBD2	TRBV4-3	TRBJ2-5	CASSQGAAGLAAPGGETQYF	TGCGCCAGCAGCCAAGGGGCCGCGGGACTAGCGGCTCCTGGCGGGGAGACCCAGTACTTC
NA	TRBD2	TRBV4-1	TRBJ2-3	CASSQGSREANTDTQYF	TGCGCCAGCAGCCAAGGGAGCCGGGAGGCCAACACAGATACGCAGTATTTT
NA	TRBD1	TRBV19	TRBJ2-7	CASSFTGTGGYEQYF	TGTGCCAGTAGTTTCACCGGGACAGGGGGTTACGAGCAGTACTTC
NA	TRBD1	TRBV14	TRBJ2-7	CASSAGTGSYEQYF	TGTGCCAGCAGCGCCGGGACAGGGTCCTACGAGCAGTACTTC
NA	NA	TRBV19	TRBJ1-1	CASSISWAGDEAFF	TGTGCCAGTAGTATTAGTTGGGCAGGGGATGAAGCTTTCTTT
NA	TRBD2	TRBV18	TRBJ2-7	CASSPGGGAGYEQYF	TGTGCCAGCTCACCGGGGGGGGGAGCAGGCTACGAGCAGTACTTC
NA	NA	TRBV5-6	TRBJ1-4	CASSSIGGDNEKLFF	TGTGCCAGCAGCTCGATTGGGGGGGATAATGAAAAACTGTTTTTT
NA	TRBD1	TRBV7-9	TRBJ2-7	CASSTSETGDEQYF	TGTGCCAGCAGCACGAGTGAAACAGGGGACGAGCAGTACTTC
NA	NA	TRBV7-9	TRBJ2-7	CASSSGDSLSYEQYF	TGTGCCAGCAGCTCGGGGGACTCACTCTCCTACGAGCAGTACTTC
few	NA	TRBV4-1	TRBJ1-5	CASSQAPNQPQHF	TGCGCCAGCAGCCAAGCTCCGAATCAGCCCCAGCATTTT
NA	TRBD1	TRBV5-1	TRBJ2-7	CASSFRDRGDEQYF	TGCGCCAGCAGCTTTCGAGACAGGGGGGACGAGCAGTACTTC
NA	TRBD2	TRBV19	TRBJ2-7	CASSPGGSYEQYF	TGTGCCAGTAGTCCGGGAGGGTCCTACGAGCAGTACTTC
NA	TRBD1	TRBV7-3	TRBJ2-2	CASSLPGGANTGELFF	TGTGCCAGCAGCTTACCAGGGGGTGCGAACACCGGGGAGCTGTTTTTT
NA	NA	TRBV4-3	TRBJ1-2	CASSQEQGGYGYTF	TGCGCCAGCAGCCAAGAACAGGGTGGCTATGGCTACACCTTC
NA	NA	TRBV10-1	TRBJ2-7	CASSESAGREQYF	TGCGCCAGCAGTGAGTCCGCAGGGCGCGAGCAGTACTTC
NA	NA	TRBV2	TRBJ2-1	CASSESSSYNEQFF	TGTGCCAGCAGTGAATCTAGCTCCTACAATGAGCAGTTCTTC
NA	TRBD1	TRBV15	TRBJ2-7	CATSEMGQGAYEQYF	TGTGCCACCAGCGAGATGGGACAGGGTGCCTACGAGCAGTACTTC
once	NA	TRBV7-3	TRBJ1-4	CASSLTGGWNEKLFF	TGTGCCAGCAGCTTAACTGGAGGGTGGAATGAAAAACTGTTTTTT
few	TRBD1	TRBV30	TRBJ1-1	CAWSTDRRNTEAFF	TGTGCCTGGAGCACGGACAGGAGGAACACTGAAGCTTTCTTT
NA	NA	TRBV19	TRBJ1-5	CASGETGEQPQHF	TGTGCCAGTGGTGAGACAGGCGAGCAGCCCCAGCATTTT
NA	TRBD2	TRBV5-1	TRBJ2-7	CASSSGLGTYEQYF	TGCGCCAGCAGCTCCGGACTAGGTACCTACGAGCAGTACTTC
NA	TRBD2	TRBV30	TRBJ2-1	CAWSVRTSGGAEQFF	TGTGCCTGGAGTGTGAGGACTAGCGGGGGGGCAGAGCAGTTCTTC
NA	TRBD1	TRBV2	TRBJ1-5	CASRHRGPLYQPQHF	TGTGCCAGCAGGCACAGGGGACCTCTATATCAGCCCCAGCATTTT
NA	TRBD1	TRBV11-2	TRBJ2-7	CASSPPQGSYEQYF	TGTGCCAGCAGCCCACCACAGGGGAGTTACGAGCAGTACTTC
NA	TRBD2	TRBV4-2	TRBJ2-1	CASSQISRLAGYNEQFF	TGTGCCAGCAGCCAGATATCCCGACTAGCGGGGTACAATGAGCAGTTCTTC
NA	NA	TRBV7-9	TRBJ2-3	CASSPVVATDTQYF	TGTGCCAGCAGCCCGGTTGTCGCGACAGATACGCAGTATTTT
NA	NA	TRBV11-2	TRBJ2-2	CASSFSSATGELFF	TGTGCCAGCAGCTTTAGCAGCGCCACCGGGGAGCTGTTTTTT